The source of this TCR beta chain is a study of long-term antiretroviral therapy in people with HIV. immunoSEQ v3.0 was run at survey level. The repertoire was sequenced with immunoSEQ multiplex PCR; TCRdb's copy has only in-frame clones and lacks some. The sample records 15,000 to 20,000 clones, around 74% being singletons. The CDR3 has 17 residues. The ends were cut back, 0 bases at V and 3 bases at J, with 18 bases in the middle. Germline V lookup: CDR1 SGHTA, CDR2 FQGNSA. The TCR comes from a man aged 18 to 35 with HIV. The sample in question was unsorted PBMCs, obtained at the start of antiretroviral therapy, before treatment. The chain uses TRBV7-2 and TRBJ2-7; D ambiguous. CDR3 nucleotides: TGTGCCAGCAGCTTAGCGTCAGTCCCAGGTATGGGCTACGAGCAGTACTTC. Encoded protein: CASSLASVPGMGYEQYF.